Described below is a single TCR beta chain sequence and its context. One end of the junction does not line up with germline, which may come from a read error. CDR1 is SGDLS and CDR2 is YYNGEE in the germline V gene. CDR3 size: 15 residues. Alongside a J-beta primer mix, a sample-barcoded 5' primer served in a second PCR lasting roughly 6 to 11 cycles. TCRdb processed the 5' RACE reads anew with MiXCR; each CDR3 protein has one entry. The sample has about 680,000 distinct CDR3 sequences, more than 40% seen once. The data stem from a study of blood T cells in healthy people across ages. As for the study in general: When template switching was applied, about one barcoded beta molecule was captured per two T cells.

The sequence was collected from a woman aged 60-75 years in good health. Sequencing was carried out using blood. The chain employs TRBV9 and TRBJ2-3; no reliable D call. The CDR3 here is CASSVVGISTDTQYF. The CDR3 bases are TGCGCCAGCAGCGTAGTGGGAATTAGCACAGATACGCAGTATTTT.